This T cell receptor beta chain came from a study of shared clonotypes between healthy human individuals. Background on the study: Each donor's CD8 memory used one plate, CD8 naive two, each CD4 subset three.

Data came from immunoSEQ multiplex PCR; TCRdb stores just in-frame clones and leaves some out. Counted here are about 1.1 million clones, 75% to 85% occurring once; the ten biggest clones make up roughly 0.57%. Germline CDR1 is SGHKS and CDR2 is YYEKEE (reference sequence). CDR3 length: 15 residues. V lost 0 bases to trimming and J lost 6 bases, with 16 bases between them. This chain uses TRBV5-5 with TRBJ2-7, with D hard to call. This clonotype was obtained from a young man in good health. Some clones in this sample may be carry-over from other donors' samples. Sequenced material: memory CD4+ T cells from PBMCs. The subset is: CD45RA-negative fraction. The CDR3 protein is CASSLAGLKFGEQYF. The DNA for the CDR3 is TGTGCCAGCAGCTTGGCGGGCCTAAAATTTGGCGAGCAGTACTTC.